The source of this T cell receptor (beta chain) is a study of human T cells and chemical hapten exposure. The wider study: Patch tests containing 0.01% DPC, applied to the upper back, were read at 6 days. General observations from the study: Clustering by CDR3 similarity yielded significantly more large clusters from expanded TCRs than controls. Patch test score showed a positive correlation with PT1 expanded TCR counts.

TCRdb redid the calling of the RACE reads with MiXCR, one entry per CDR3 protein. Of 380,000 or so distinct CDR3 sequences listed, 5.5% are singletons. Time point in this sample: pre-sensitization, week 0. The treatment was: therapeutic diphenylcyclopropenone sensitization with weekly scalp DPC. Ahead of each patch test application, blood was drawn. The table lists this clonotype with many counts. Antigen: not known. The TCR comes from a woman aged 18-35 years with alopecia areata. Some clones in this sample may be carry-over from other donors' samples. The sequencing used whole blood, collected in connection with sensitization to the hapten diphenylcyclopropenone (DPC).

CDR3 residues: CSASGAAGLDTQYF. DNA for the CDR3: TGCAGTGCGAGTGGGGCCGCGGGTTTAGATACGCAGTATTTT. The V call is TRBV20-1, the J call TRBJ2-3, with D perhaps assigned TRBD1 or TRBD2 (5 bases each). The CDR3 is 14 residues long. Between the trimmed V and J ends, which lost 6 bases and 5 bases, there was a span of 18 bases. Germline CDR1 DFQATT, CDR2 SNEGSKA (reference sequence).